The TCR beta chain under discussion was sequenced for a study of control samples from healthy donors and cancer patients. Assay: immunoSEQ multiplex PCR; the TCRdb copy retains only in-frame clones and omits some. The sample records roughly 120,000 clones, over 85% being singletons. This sequence was found in a man aged 30-40 years in good health. Sequenced: blood.

The CDR3 region is CASSLGTGGDTQYF. CDR3 DNA: TGCGCCAGCAGCTTAGGGACAGGGGGAGATACGCAGTATTTT. The chain carries TRBV5-1 and TRBJ2-3; 11 bases are shared with TRBD1. After removal of 2 bases from V and 5 bases from J, the junction contained 1 base not matched to a gene. Germline V CDR1 and CDR2: SGHRS, YFSETQ. This CDR3 is built from 14 residues.